Listed below are T cell receptor beta chains from one sample, sequenced in a study of T cell repertoires in cytomegalovirus infection. TCRdb fed the reads into MiXCR, producing one record per CDR3 protein. In the table there are 510,000 or so distinct CDR3 sequences, about 30% of which are singletons. Sequenced input: PBMCs. These receptors were collected from a human donor in good health (CMV status not recorded). Some clones in this sample may be carry-over from other donors' samples. Each CDR3 is given with its conserved first and last residue. Each record gives: CDR3 DNA, CDR3 protein, J gene, CDR3 length, V gene, clone size, D gene. The D gene is left open where the match is weak. Only part of the rows carry a size: once, few, many, or a class if the clone is expanded.

CDR3nt: TGTGCCAGCTGGACAGGGGGCGCGGATGGCTACACCTTC
CDR3aa: CASWTGGADGYTF
j_gene: TRBJ1-2
len: 13
v_gene: TRBV6-2/TRBV6-3
abundance: NA
d_gene: TRBD1

CDR3nt: TGTGCCAGCAGCCAGTCGGGACTAGCGGGAGTTACCCAGTACTTC
CDR3aa: CASSQSGLAGVTQYF
j_gene: TRBJ2-5
len: 15
v_gene: TRBV14
abundance: NA
d_gene: TRBD2

CDR3nt: TGTGCCAGCAGTGAAGCGGCGTCTGGGGCCAACGTCCTGACTTTC
CDR3aa: CASSEAASGANVLTF
j_gene: TRBJ2-6
len: 15
v_gene: TRBV6-1
abundance: many
d_gene: NA

CDR3nt: TGTGCCAGCACCTTGAGGCCCAATAAGGGAGAACCGCAGTATTTT
CDR3aa: CASTLRPNKGEPQYF
j_gene: TRBJ2-3
len: 15
v_gene: TRBV12-3/TRBV12-4
abundance: few
d_gene: NA

CDR3nt: TGTGCCTGTCGGGACCTTGCTAACTATGGCTACACCTTC
CDR3aa: CACRDLANYGYTF
j_gene: TRBJ1-2
len: 13
v_gene: TRBV30
abundance: NA
d_gene: NA

CDR3nt: TGTGCCAGCAGCCTCCTAGCGGGGTACACAGATACGCAGTATTTT
CDR3aa: CASSLLAGYTDTQYF
j_gene: TRBJ2-3
len: 15
v_gene: TRBV6-1
abundance: many
d_gene: TRBD2

CDR3nt: TGTGCCATCAGTGAGCGACGGCGGCAGTACTTC
CDR3aa: CAISERRRQYF
j_gene: TRBJ2-7
len: 11
v_gene: TRBV10-3
abundance: few
d_gene: NA

CDR3nt: TGTGCCAGCACCGTACAAGAGACCCAGTACTTC
CDR3aa: CASTVQETQYF
j_gene: TRBJ2-5
len: 11
v_gene: TRBV7-8
abundance: NA
d_gene: NA

CDR3nt: TGTGCTAGTGGTTTGTTAGCGGGAGGATACCGCTCCTACAATGAGCAGTTCTTC
CDR3aa: CASGLLAGGYRSYNEQFF
j_gene: TRBJ2-1
len: 18
v_gene: TRBV12-5
abundance: NA
d_gene: TRBD2

CDR3nt: TGTGCCAGCAGTTGGCAGACAGGGGGGAAGTCGAACACTGAAGCTTTCTTT
CDR3aa: CASSWQTGGKSNTEAFF
j_gene: TRBJ1-1
len: 17
v_gene: TRBV6-2/TRBV6-3
abundance: NA
d_gene: TRBD1